Below are 22 T cell receptor beta chains sequenced from a single sample in a study of OX40 agonist ivuxolimab in advanced cancers. The method behind the library was the immunoSEQ multiplex PCR assay. This is the immuneACCESS table as TCRdb keeps it, with only in-frame sequences that have V and J called. A part of the clones is gone; compared with another copy, unresolved V genes explain less than half, and the rest is unexplained. For this sample the table gives about 41,000 clones, of which roughly 90% were detected only once. The ten top clones hold around 0.6% of the sample. The sample in question was CD4+ or CD8+ T cells sorted from blood, obtained in a trial of the OX40 agonist ivuxolimab. These TCRs come from an adult with an advanced solid tumor such as melanoma, head and neck, liver or kidney cancer.

The rearrangement links TRBV5-6 to TRBJ1-4; 8 bases map to TRBD1. Unmatched junction bases numbered 7, after V lost 5 bases and J lost 4 bases. This CDR3 region has 15 residues. Per germline, CDR1 SGHDT and CDR2 YYEEEE. CDR3 bases: TGTGCCAGCAGACCCGAGACAGGGGATAATGAAAAACTGTTTTTT. Translated: CASRPETGDNEKLFF.

The chain couples TRBV7-3 to TRBJ1-1, with D possibly TRBD1 on 6 matching bases. V gave up 5 bases and J gave up 8 bases, with 18 bases separating them. Looked up from germline, CDR1 is SGHTA and CDR2 is FQGTGA. This CDR3 has 14 amino acids. The CDR3 DNA reads as TGTGCCAGCAGCCCGCAGGGGACCCAGGGCGAAGCTTTCTTT. Protein: CASSPQGTQGEAFF.

V gene TRBV19 combines with J gene TRBJ1-5, with D unclear. Germline CDR1 is LNHDA and CDR2 is SQIVND (reference sequence). The CDR3 contains 14 residues. Trimming cost V 6 bases and J 0 bases, with 9 bases left between them. The CDR3 protein is CASSWDSSNQPQHF. CDR3 DNA sequence: TGTGCCAGTAGCTGGGATTCTAGCAATCAGCCCCAGCATTTT.

The rearrangement links TRBV7-2 to TRBJ1-6; D is ambiguous. Germline assignment: CDR1 SGHTA and CDR2 FQGNSA. V lost 5 bases and J lost 9, with 11 bases in between. The CDR3 consists of 13 residues. CDR3 nucleotide sequence: TGTGCCAGCAGCCCCCTACTTAGTTCACCCCTCCACTTT. Residues: CASSPLLSSPLHF.

The chain's CDR3 is CASRDSTGNTGELFF. CDR3 DNA: TGTGCCAGCAGGGACAGCACCGGTAACACCGGGGAGCTGTTTTTT. This chain connects TRBV25-1 to TRBJ2-2; TRBD1 might be the D (6 bases). The length of the CDR3 is 15 residues. Germline V CDR1 and CDR2: MGHDK, SYGVNS. Between the trimmed V and J ends, which lost 6 bases and 2 bases, there was a span of 13 bases.

The chain couples TRBV7-9 to TRBJ1-3; no definite D call. The CDR3 runs to 16 residues. The V gene's germline CDR1 is SEHNR and CDR2 FQNEAQ (reference sequence). Between the trimmed V and J ends, which lost 3 bases and 2 bases, there was a span of 14 bases. CDR3 protein: CASSLSGGMAGNTIYF. The CDR3 coding sequence is TGTGCCAGCAGCTTGTCAGGAGGGATGGCTGGAAACACCATATATTTT. Together with reference TRBV7-9 and TRBJ1-3, the CDR3 gives the full variable domain: DTGVSQNPRHKITKRGQNVTFRCDPISEHNRLYWYRQTLGQGPEFLTYFQNEAQLEKSRLLSDRFSAERPKGSFSTLEIQRTEQGDSAMYLCASSLSGGMAGNTIYFGEGSWLTVV.

The rearrangement joins TRBV6-5 to TRBJ2-5, with D perhaps TRBD1 (5 bases). This CDR3 is 13 amino acids long. Germline CDR1 reads MNHEY; CDR2 reads SVGAGI. Trimming left V 10 bases short and J 1 base short, with 13 bases between. The CDR3 protein is CATTDILQETQYF. The CDR3 DNA reads TGTGCCACCACGGACATCCTCCAAGAGACCCAGTACTTC.

The rearrangement links TRBV25-1 to TRBJ1-4; 7 positions match TRBD1. The trim removed 1 base at V and 2 bases at J, leaving 7 bases unmatched. CDR1 and CDR2 from the germline V gene are MGHDK and SYGVNS. The CDR3 sequence is 17 residues long. CDR3: CASSESGEGATNEKLFF. The CDR3 nucleotides read TGTGCCAGCAGTGAATCGGGGGAGGGGGCGACTAATGAAAAACTGTTTTTT. The full variable domain, with the rest looked up from reference TRBV25-1 and TRBJ1-4, is EADIYQTPRYLVIGTGKKITLECSQTMGHDKMYWYQQDPGMELHLIHYSYGVNSTEKGDLSSESTVSRIRTEHFPLTLESARPSHTSQYLCASSESGEGATNEKLFFGSGTQLSVL.

The chain has TRBV7-8 and TRBJ2-3; D ambiguous. The CDR3 extends over 16 amino acids. CDR1 is SGHVS and CDR2 is FQNEAQ in the germline V gene. V was clipped by 2 bases and J by 4 bases, with 16 bases between them. CDR3 in DNA: TGTGCCAGCAGCTTATGGAAGGCGACGGACCCAGATACGCAGTATTTT. It translates to CASSLWKATDPDTQYF. Full variable domain (rest looked up from reference TRBV7-8 and TRBJ2-3): GAGVSQSPRYKVAKRGQDVALRCDPISGHVSLFWYQQALGQGPEFLTYFQNEAQLDKSGLPSDRFFAERPEGSVSTLKIQRTQQEDSAVYLCASSLWKATDPDTQYFGPGTRLTVL.

This clone was picked up one time. This chain uses TRBV7-2 with TRBJ2-5, with D possibly matching TRBD2 (6 bases). With 3 bases removed from V and 5 bases from J, the gap between germline ends came to 7 bases. Per germline, CDR1 SGHTA and CDR2 FQGNSA. This CDR3 is 12 amino acids long. This CDR3 is CASSFRGETQYF. CDR3 sequence (DNA): TGTGCCAGCAGCTTCCGGGGGGAGACCCAGTACTTC.

This sequence joins TRBV13 and TRBJ1-1; D not certain. CDR1 PRHDT and CDR2 FYEKMQ come from the germline V gene (reference sequence). Trimming took off 2 bases at V and 6 bases at J, with 10 bases between the two ends. This CDR3 contains 13 residues. DNA of the CDR3: TGTGCCAGCAGCTTATCGCAGGTCGCTGAAGCTTTCTTT. Translation gives CASSLSQVAEAFF.

This clone has only one observation. This rearrangement joins TRBV4-2 to TRBJ2-7, with 8 bases that match TRBD1. V was clipped by 0 bases and J by 5 bases; unmatched bases: 9. Germline values: CDR1 LGHNA, CDR2 YNFKEQ. CDR3 length equals 16 residues. The CDR3 protein is CASSQDSGQGSNEQYF. Here the CDR3 DNA reads TGTGCCAGCAGCCAAGATTCTGGACAGGGTAGCAACGAGCAGTACTTC.

The chain joins TRBV19 to TRBJ2-3; D remains unclear. CDR1 LNHDA and CDR2 SQIVND come from the germline V gene (reference sequence). The CDR3 is 13 residues long. V lost 5 bases and J 4 bases, leaving 10 bases between the germline ends. DNA for the CDR3: TGTGCCAGTAGTTTTTCAGTGCCAGATACGCAGTATTTT. It specifies CASSFSVPDTQYF. The full variable domain, its missing parts supplied by reference TRBV19 and TRBJ2-3, is DGGITQSPKYLFRKEGQNVTLSCEQNLNHDAMYWYRQDPGQGLRLIYYSQIVNDFQKGDIAEGYSVSREKKESFPLTVTSAQKNPTAFYLCASSFSVPDTQYFGPGTRLTVL.

This chain connects TRBV7-8 to TRBJ1-6; D possibly corresponds to TRBD1 (5 bases). The CDR3 loop spans 16 amino acids. Between the trimmed V and J ends, which lost 2 bases and 7 bases, there was a span of 15 bases. Germline CDR1 is SGHVS and CDR2 is FQNEAQ. CDR3 in amino acids: CASSLYPAGTNSPLHF. As DNA, the CDR3 is TGTGCCAGCAGCTTATACCCGGCAGGGACCAATTCACCCCTCCACTTT.

This rearrangement joins TRBV6-5 to TRBJ2-6; D is unclear. V lost 4 bases, J lost 13 bases, and 23 bases lay in between. Germline V gene lookup returns CDR1 MNHEY and CDR2 SVGAGI. The CDR3 covers 16 residues. CDR3 residues: CASSSSRAGPVEVLTF. DNA of the CDR3: TGTGCCAGCAGTTCCTCCCGGGCAGGTCCCGTCGAAGTCCTGACTTTC.

The rearrangement links TRBV19 to TRBJ1-1; 7 bases align to TRBD1. With 5 bases clipped from V and 6 bases from J, the junction kept 3 bases outside the gene matches. This CDR3 has 12 amino acids. CDR1 and CDR2 from the germline V gene are LNHDA and SQIVND (reference sequence). CDR3 nucleotide sequence: TGTGCCAGTAGTCACAGGGGTGCTGAAGCTTTCTTT. It codes for CASSHRGAEAFF.

The chain joins TRBV5-6 to TRBJ1-3; the D gene is possibly TRBD1 (5 bases). The CDR3 is 16 residues long. V was clipped by 3 bases and J by 2 bases, with 15 bases between them. Germline lookup yields CDR1 SGHDT and CDR2 YYEEEE. The CDR3 spells CASSWDLGTTGNTIYF. CDR3 sequence (DNA): TGTGCCAGCAGCTGGGACCTGGGTACGACTGGAAACACCATATATTTT.

The V call is TRBV23-1, the J call TRBJ2-5; weak D call: TRBD2 (6 bases). TRBV23-1 is an open reading frame whose function is uncertain. The germline V and J ends were trimmed by 2 bases and 5 bases, with 15 bases remaining between them. The CDR3 loop spans 15 amino acids. DNA of the CDR3: TGCGCCAGCAGTCAAGGGCTAAGGGAGGAGGAGACCCAGTACTTC. It specifies CASSQGLREEETQYF.

This chain links TRBV5-6 with TRBJ1-3, with a weak D call TRBD1 (5 bases). Trimming stripped 3 bases from V and 0 bases from J, with 10 bases between. This CDR3 comprises 15 residues. Per the germline V gene, CDR1 is SGHDT and CDR2 is YYEEEE. CDR3 region: CASSWDRNSGNTIYF. CDR3 coding DNA: TGTGCCAGCAGCTGGGACCGCAACTCTGGAAACACCATATATTTT.

This clone was recorded a few times. The V call is TRBV7-9, the J call TRBJ1-1; no clear D. The CDR3 is 13 residues long. Trimming took off 4 bases at V and 3 bases at J, with 9 bases between the two ends. The V gene's germline CDR1 is SEHNR and CDR2 FQNEAQ (reference sequence). The CDR3 loop is CASSSFGDTEAFF. CDR3 nucleotides: TGTGCCAGCAGCTCGTTCGGGGACACTGAAGCTTTCTTT.

This clone occurred once. The gene calls are TRBV7-3 and TRBJ2-3; D gene uncertain. The CDR3 runs 14 residues. CDR1 and CDR2 (germline): SGHTA, FQGTGA. Trimming shortened V by 5 bases and J by 4 bases, and 13 bases separated the two germline ends. CDR3 nucleotide sequence: TGTGCCAGCAGCCTCAGACGGGTTCCAGATACGCAGTATTTT. Its protein is CASSLRRVPDTQYF.

The genes are TRBV29-1 and TRBJ1-1; D perhaps matches TRBD1 (5 bases). V lost 6 bases and J 5 bases, leaving 25 bases between the germline ends. This CDR3 contains 16 residues. The germline V gene encodes CDR1 SQVTM and CDR2 ANQGSEA. DNA of the CDR3: TGCAGCGTGAGCCGATTCCCGACGGCACAGGCGACTGAAGCTTTCTTT. Translated: CSVSRFPTAQATEAFF.